Following are 12 T cell receptor beta chains from one sample sequenced in a study of blood T cells in healthy people across ages. The second PCR ran about 6 to 11 cycles with a sample-barcoded 5' primer and J-beta primers. A single record per CDR3 protein comes from TCRdb applying MiXCR to the 5' RACE reads. The sample shows some 850,000 distinct CDR3 sequences, roughly 25% of them seen only once. These data are also associated with another study on T cells of mothers and their children.

Sequenced material: blood. Receptors originate from a boy aged 10-17 years in good health.

The J gene is TRBJ2-1, the V gene TRBV18; TRBD2 aligns across 10 bases. Germline V lookup: CDR1 KGHSH, CDR2 LQKENI. The J segment lost 4 bases and the V segment lost 3 bases, leaving 6 bases of the junction unmatched. This CDR3 contains 16 residues. The CDR3 DNA follows: TGTGCCAGCTCACCCTACTCTAGCGGGGGATACAATGAGCAGTTCTTC. Amino acids: CASSPYSSGGYNEQFF.

This clonotype has only a few counts. The chain joins TRBV12-3 or TRBV12-4 to TRBJ1-2, with D maybe TRBD1 (6 bases). The CDR3 extends over 13 amino acids. The germline V and J ends were trimmed by 4 bases and 6 bases, with 12 bases remaining between them. CDR3: CASSSGEGDGYTF. CDR3 coding DNA: TGTGCCAGCAGTTCCGGAGAGGGGGATGGCTACACCTTC.

The chain links TRBV6-5 to TRBJ2-2; possibly TRBD2 for D (6 bases). Germline V gene data show CDR1 as MNHEY and CDR2 as SVGAGI. The germline V and J ends were trimmed by 2 bases and 3 bases, with 16 bases remaining between them. The CDR3 is made up of 17 amino acids. This CDR3 reads CASSYRPGLRDTGELFF. The CDR3 DNA reads TGTGCCAGCAGTTACCGACCGGGACTCCGGGACACCGGGGAGCTGTTTTTT.

This chain joins TRBV7-9 and TRBJ2-7, with a tentative D call TRBD1 (6 bases). V gave up 4 bases and J gave up 3 bases, with 22 bases separating them. The CDR3 sequence is 17 residues long. From germline, CDR1 is SEHNR and CDR2 FQNEAQ (reference sequence). The CDR3 nucleotides read TGTGCCAGCAGCTATCCCGCCCGGGACACAGGAGACTACGAGCAGTACTTC. Residues: CASSYPARDTGDYEQYF.

This chain links TRBV27 with TRBJ1-5; no definite D call. With 3 bases removed from V and 0 bases from J, the gap between germline ends came to 9 bases. Per the germline V gene, CDR1 is MNHEY and CDR2 is SMNVEV (reference sequence). The CDR3 has 15 amino acids. DNA for the CDR3: TGTGCCAGCAGTTTCGGACGTAATAGCAATCAGCCCCAGCATTTT. This codes for CASSFGRNSNQPQHF.

This clonotype was seen only a few times. One end of the junction is discordant with germline, which a read error may explain. The chain employs TRBV28 and TRBJ2-7, with 7 bases identical to TRBD1. The CDR3 is 15 residues long. The germline V gene encodes CDR1 MDHEN and CDR2 SYDVKM. The CDR3 here is CASGLVLEGAGEQYF. For the CDR3, the DNA is TGTGCCAGCGGTTTAGTTCTCGAGGGGGCAGGCGAGCAGTACTTC.

In its sample, this clonotype was seen a few times. V gene TRBV7-9 combines with J gene TRBJ1-2; D is undetermined. V shed 4 bases and J shed 6 bases, with 9 bases lying between them. The CDR3 is 12 amino acids. CDR1 is SEHNR and CDR2 is FQNEAQ in the germline V gene (reference sequence). CDR3 protein: CASSSGLDGYTF. The CDR3 DNA follows: TGTGCCAGCAGCTCCGGACTAGATGGCTACACCTTC. Together with reference TRBV7-9 and TRBJ1-2, the CDR3 gives the full variable domain: DTGVSQNPRHKITKRGQNVTFRCDPISEHNRLYWYRQTLGQGPEFLTYFQNEAQLEKSRLLSDRFSAERPKGSFSTLEIQRTEQGDSAMYLCASSSGLDGYTFGSGTRLTVV.

The genes are TRBV29-1 and TRBJ1-1; perhaps TRBD1 as D (5 bases). The V gene lost 8 bases and the J gene lost 1 base, with 17 bases spanning the gap. The length of the CDR3 is 14 residues. Germline V gene data show CDR1 as SQVTM and CDR2 as ANQGSEA. In DNA, the CDR3 is TGCAGCCTGGGGCGTTCGCTCGCGAACACTGAAGCTTTCTTT. Its protein is CSLGRSLANTEAFF.

The chain recombines TRBV6-6 with TRBJ1-2, with D maybe TRBD1 (5 bases). The CDR3 sequence is 13 residues long. The V end was cut by 0 bases, the J end by 6 bases, with 8 bases between. Germline CDR1 is MNHNY and CDR2 is SVGAGI (reference sequence). The CDR3 loop reads CASSYSQGDGYTF. CDR3 DNA sequence: TGTGCCAGCAGTTACTCGCAGGGAGATGGCTACACCTTC.

This chain links TRBV29-1 with TRBJ2-2; TRBD1 might be the D (5 bases). The CDR3 spans 13 residues. Germline CDR1 reads SQVTM; CDR2 reads ANQGSEA. The V end lost 2 bases, the J end lost 6 bases, and 10 bases lay between the germline ends. The CDR3 loop reads CSVEQGEPGELFF. The CDR3 DNA reads TGCAGCGTTGAACAGGGCGAACCCGGGGAGCTGTTTTTT.

In its sample, this clonotype was seen a few times. V is TRBV11-2 and J is TRBJ2-3, with 9 bases that match TRBD1. The CDR3 runs 16 residues. Germline CDR1 is SGHAT and CDR2 is FQNNGV. Trimming took 5 bases from V and 1 from J; bases not matched to a gene: 7. The CDR3 is CASSTRDRVGTDTQYF. The CDR3 DNA is TGTGCCAGCAGCACCCGGGACAGGGTGGGCACAGATACGCAGTATTTT.

In its sample, this clonotype was seen a few times. The CDR3 DNA reads as TGTGCCAGCAGCCCTAGGGGGACAGGGCCCCACGAGCAGTACTTC. It codes for CASSPRGTGPHEQYF. This chain links TRBV9 with TRBJ2-7, with 9 nucleotides matching TRBD1. The CDR3 extends over 15 amino acids. In germline, CDR1 is SGDLS, CDR2 YYNGEE. The V gene end was trimmed by 4 bases and the J gene end by 5 bases; junction bases not matched to a gene: 10.